This T cell receptor beta chain appears in the sequencing data of a study of CD8+ T cells in alopecia areata (dated by TCRdb to 2017 to 2018). Broadly, across the study: Treated patients were enrolled in an open-label pilot trial of oral tofacitinib, 5 to 10 mg twice daily, for moderate-to-severe alopecia areata. Patients received tofacitinib for 6 to 18 months and were then followed off drug for 6 months to check for delayed response and recurrence. In both human patients and the C3H/HeJ mouse model, the study applied high-throughput TCRbeta sequencing to look at T cell clonal expansion in alopecia areata. Human TCRbeta sequencing covered scalp tissue and sorted CD4+ and CD8+ peripheral blood T cells from patchy and totalis/universalis alopecia areata patients and healthy controls. Tofacitinib-treated patients had biopsies at baseline and at 4 and 24 weeks of treatment, with a later scalp biopsy in several patients. Scalp clonality was compared among normal scalp (n=4), patchy alopecia areata scalp (n=8), and alopecia totalis/universalis scalp (n=8). RNA was obtained with the PAXgene miRNA kit for fixed scalp, the miRNeasy kit for PBMCs, and the RNeasy kit for mouse skin. immunoSEQ multiplex PCR using 35 Vbeta forward primers and 13 Jbeta reverse primers was used to amplify TCRbeta CDR3 regions.

This clone was seen a handful of times. Its antigen target is currently unknown. No base-level quality is on record; no much larger clone is a single base apart. The germline V gene (reference sequence) gives CDR1 as SEHNR and CDR2 as FQNEAQ. V loses 4 bases, J loses 1 base, and the germline ends lie 15 bases apart. Including the terminal cysteine and phenylalanine, the CDR3 comprises 16 residues. The read is trimmed to its CDR3 DNA, 48 bases read in frame from base 1. Library method: the immunoSEQ multiplex PCR assay. For TCR sequencing, RNA was extracted from every sample and reverse transcribed into cDNA to serve as template. First-strand cDNA was synthesized using SuperScript III with a 2:1 mix of oligo-dT and random hexamers. A synthetic immune receptor repertoire was used to assess amplification bias, and residual bias was removed computationally. The original pipeline was this. Raw reads were preprocessed to remove errors, and CDR3 was defined according to IMGT conventions as the region from the conserved cysteine to phenylalanine. Clonality was computed by normalizing Shannon entropy by log2 of the number of productive unique TCRs and subtracting the result from 1. Whether each scalp clone was CD4 or CD8 was inferred by checking scalp TCRbeta sequences against the CD4 and CD8 repertoires from sorted blood. Entries here come from immuneACCESS through TCRdb and include only in-frame sequences with V and J called. Some clones fail to appear in such tables; in the studies checked, an unresolved V gene covers under half of the shortfall, and the cause of the remainder is unknown. The DNA was the basis for D and trimming; V, J and clone size are from that table. Within this sample are more than 110,000 clones, with roughly three fifths of them counted one time only. The ten largest clones capture nearly 6.5% of the sample.

Results and caveats for the whole study, not just this receptor: Compared with mice, TCR sequences shared between patients were less clear, possibly partly because of HLA diversity across the patient population. Scalp TCR repertoire analysis is complicated because resident alphabeta T cells in normal human skin are also sequenced, whereas mouse skin is dominated by gammadelta T cells. Lesional scalp, especially in alopecia totalis/universalis, showed higher clonality and more expanded CD8+ clones than normal scalp, suggesting antigenic drive.

Sample time point, as interpreted from the label and publication: baseline before oral tofacitinib. Lesional scalp punch biopsies and peripheral blood were collected from alopecia areata patients. PBMCs were separated by density centrifugation and stained for CD3, CD4 and CD8, after which CD4+ and CD8+ T cells were sorted on a FACSAria. Sequenced material: CD4+ T cells sorted from blood, taken at week 0. The clonotype was recovered from a human donor with alopecia areata. The chain is assembled from TRBV7-9 and TRBJ2-3; the D call is tentative, TRBD1 or TRBD2, as each matches 6 bases. The CDR3 protein: CASSSGIGGGTDTQYF. The nucleotide sequence is given as TGTGCCAGCAGCTCCGGGATCGGGGGCGGCACAGATACGCAGTATTTT. Reference TRBV7-9 and TRBJ2-3 genes cover what lies past the CDR3, so the full variable domain is DTGVSQNPRHKITKRGQNVTFRCDPISEHNRLYWYRQTLGQGPEFLTYFQNEAQLEKSRLLSDRFSAERPKGSFSTLEIQRTEQGDSAMYLCASSSGIGGGTDTQYFGPGTRLTVL.